This T cell receptor (beta chain) is from a study of blood T cells in healthy people across ages. Study results and caveats: Diversity of TCR beta per million T cells declined in a roughly linear way with age. Those diversity estimates obtained from one million T cells were thought to be underestimates.

This clonotype was picked up one time. What it binds is unknown. The use of a sample-barcoded 5' primer and a J-beta primer mix characterized a second PCR of about 6 to 12 cycles. Via MiXCR, TCRdb re-called the 5' RACE reads, giving one row per CDR3 protein. The sample shows some 900,000 distinct CDR3 sequences, around 49% of them seen only once. In germline, CDR1 is SQVTM, CDR2 ANQGSEA. The CDR3 is 14 residues long. The ends were cut back, 4 bases at V and 8 bases at J, with 20 bases in the middle. Per sample, no less than 5 micrograms of total RNA were extracted. The sequence was collected from a man aged 25-45 years in good health. The chain employs TRBV29-1 and TRBJ1-2; D might be TRBD1 (5 bases). Input material: blood. The CDR3 spells CSVGEWQGGKGYTF. DNA for the CDR3: TGCAGCGTTGGCGAATGGCAGGGCGGTAAGGGCTACACCTTC.